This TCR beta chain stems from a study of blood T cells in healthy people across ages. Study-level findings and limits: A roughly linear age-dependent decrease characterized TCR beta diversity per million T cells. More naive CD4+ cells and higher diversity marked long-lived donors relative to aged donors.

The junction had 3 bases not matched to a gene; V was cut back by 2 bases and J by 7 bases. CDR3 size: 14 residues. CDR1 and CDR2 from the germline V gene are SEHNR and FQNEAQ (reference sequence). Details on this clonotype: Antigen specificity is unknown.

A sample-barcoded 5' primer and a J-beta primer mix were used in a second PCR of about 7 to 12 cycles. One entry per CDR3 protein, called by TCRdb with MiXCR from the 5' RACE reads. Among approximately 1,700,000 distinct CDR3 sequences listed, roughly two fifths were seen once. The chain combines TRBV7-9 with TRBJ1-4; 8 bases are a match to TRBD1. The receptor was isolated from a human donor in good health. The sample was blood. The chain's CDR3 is CASSLRQGSEKLFF. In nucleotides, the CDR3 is TGTGCCAGCAGCTTAAGACAGGGGAGTGAAAAACTGTTTTTT.